These 30 T cell receptor beta chains were all obtained from the same sample, sequenced in a study of cytomegalovirus exposure and HLA in healthy donors. The PCR used 60 Vbeta and 13 Jbeta primers. Sequencing used immunoSEQ multiplex PCR; TCRdb keeps in-frame clones, though not all of them. The data hold some 190,000 clones, with just under 80% observed a single time. Input material: PBMCs. All receptors derive from a female donor in good health and CMV-seronegative.

The CDR3 spells CASSYLDGRYEQYF. Written as DNA, the CDR3 is TGTGCCAGCAGTTACCTCGACGGGAGGTACGAGCAGTACTTC. The chain has TRBV6-5 and TRBJ2-7; 7 bases agree with TRBD2. From germline, CDR1 is MNHEY and CDR2 SVGAGI. CDR3 length: 14 residues. Trimming removed 2 bases from V and 4 bases from J; junction bases left unmatched: 5.

This clone was picked up a small number of times. V is TRBV2 and J is TRBJ2-3; 7 positions match TRBD2. This CDR3 spans 14 amino acids. V shed 8 bases, J shed 2 bases, and the junction held 7 bases outside the gene matches. Germline V gene sequence: CDR1 SNHLY, CDR2 FYNNEI. DNA for the CDR3: TGTGCCAGCCGTCGAACTAGCGCCACAGATACGCAGTATTTT. It is translated as CASRRTSATDTQYF.

This chain uses TRBV2 with TRBJ1-5, with D perhaps matching TRBD1 (5 bases). The V end lost 7 bases, the J end lost 2 bases, and 15 bases lay between the germline ends. Germline CDR1 is SNHLY and CDR2 is FYNNEI. CDR3 length: 15 amino acids. The CDR3 region has the DNA TGTGCCAGCACCGAATCTTGGGGGGGCAATCAGCCCCAGCATTTT. Amino acids: CASTESWGGNQPQHF.

J is TRBJ2-4 and V is TRBV5-1; weak D call: TRBD2 (6 bases). CDR1 and CDR2 from the germline V gene are SGHRS and YFSETQ. Trimming stripped 0 bases from V and 7 bases from J, with 17 bases between. This CDR3 has 16 residues. CDR3 sequence: CASSLGRVGGGNIQYF. The CDR3 DNA sequence: TGCGCCAGCAGCTTGGGGCGAGTTGGTGGGGGGAACATTCAGTACTTC.

This clone was counted only a few times. This chain uses TRBV6-7 with TRBJ1-3; 7 bases agree with TRBD1. TRBV6-7 is designated an ORF whose function remains uncertain. There are 16 residues in the CDR3. V was clipped by 6 bases and J by 0 bases; unmatched bases: 8. The CDR3 sequence is CASRKNGTASGNTIYF. The CDR3 nucleotides read TGTGCCAGCAGAAAGAACGGGACAGCCTCTGGAAACACCATATATTTT.

The rearrangement links TRBV6-5 to TRBJ2-3, with 7 bases matching TRBD1. V was clipped by 4 bases and J by 0 bases; unmatched bases: 7. The length of the CDR3 is 16 residues. Germline assignment: CDR1 MNHEY and CDR2 SVGAGI. CDR3 bases: TGTGCCAGCAGTTTTTACCGGGACAGAAGCACAGATACGCAGTATTTT. This codes for CASSFYRDRSTDTQYF.

This chain connects TRBV15 to TRBJ2-5; possibly TRBD2 for D (6 bases). The end of the DNA aligns better with TRBJ2-7, so the J call may be wrong. The CDR3 has 18 residues. Per germline, CDR1 LNHNV and CDR2 YYDKDF (reference sequence). The CDR3 spells CATSREKGSLAFSYEQYF. The CDR3 region has the DNA TGTGCCACCAGCAGAGAAAAAGGTTCACTAGCTTTTTCCTACGAGCAGTACTTC.

The chain employs TRBV6-5 and TRBJ2-7, with TRBD1 identical over 7 bases. V lost 5 bases to trimming and J lost 0 bases; unmatched junction nucleotides: 1. Germline V lookup: CDR1 MNHEY, CDR2 SVGAGI. The CDR3 consists of 13 residues. CDR3 sequence reads: CASSRQGSYEQYF. CDR3 bases: TGTGCCAGCAGTAGACAGGGCTCCTACGAGCAGTACTTC.

The chain is built from TRBV7-3 and TRBJ2-3; 9 nucleotides match TRBD2. Germline loops: CDR1 SGHTA, CDR2 FQGTGA. The CDR3 has 17 amino acids. The V and J ends lost 4 bases and 2 bases, in that order; junction bases with no gene match: 10. The CDR3 DNA reads as TGTGCCAGCAGCTATAAACCTAGCGGGGTAAACACAGATACGCAGTATTTT. Translating it yields CASSYKPSGVNTDTQYF.

The CDR3 is CAWSSLSGTEAFF. Written as DNA, the CDR3 is TGTGCCTGGAGTTCGCTGTCAGGCACTGAAGCTTTCTTT. This chain uses TRBV30 with TRBJ1-1; D gene ambiguous. Germline V CDR1 and CDR2: GTSNPN, SVGIG (reference sequence). The ends were cut back, 2 bases at V and 4 bases at J, with 11 bases in the middle. The CDR3 is made up of 13 amino acids. Looking up the rest from reference TRBV30 and TRBJ1-1 gives the full variable domain: SQTIHQWPATLVQPVGSPLSLECTVEGTSNPNLYWYRQAAGRGLQLLFYSVGIGQISSEVPQNLSASRPQDRQFILSSKKLLLSDSGFYLCAWSSLSGTEAFFGQGTRLTVV.

This chain joins TRBV28 and TRBJ2-7; the match to TRBD2 covers 7 bases. V gave up 6 bases and J gave up 12 bases; unmatched junction bases: 17. The CDR3 has 14 residues. Germline CDR1 is MDHEN and CDR2 is SYDVKM. DNA for the CDR3: TGTGCCAGCAGGGTTTCCGGTGGGGGGGAGAGGACGTACTTC. Amino acids: CASRVSGGGERTYF.

The V gene is TRBV7-9, the J gene TRBJ2-5, with 9 positions matching TRBD1. V gave up 2 bases and J gave up 4 bases; unmatched junction bases: 8. The CDR3 spans 16 residues. Per germline, CDR1 SEHNR and CDR2 FQNEAQ (reference sequence). In nucleotides, the CDR3 is TGTGCCAGCAGCTTAACCCGACAGGGGGGTGGAGAGACCCAGTACTTC. Translated: CASSLTRQGGGETQYF.

The V call is TRBV23-1, the J call TRBJ1-1; D call uncertain. TRBV23-1 qualifies as an ORF whose function is uncertain. The V gene lost 1 base and the J gene lost 8 bases, with 26 bases spanning the gap. The CDR3 is 18 amino acids. The CDR3 DNA reads as TGCGCCAGCAGTCAATTCAAACGAGGACTGACCGACCGCTTGGAAGCTTTCTTT. Its protein is CASSQFKRGLTDRLEAFF.

This chain joins TRBV18 and TRBJ1-5; no clear D. The V gene lost 3 bases and the J gene lost 5 bases, with 11 bases spanning the gap. Looked up from germline, CDR1 is KGHSH and CDR2 is LQKENI. The CDR3 has 14 amino acids. The CDR3 loop reads CASSPDGGDQPQHF. The CDR3, as DNA: TGTGCCAGCTCACCGGACGGAGGAGATCAGCCCCAGCATTTT.

The DNA of the CDR3 is TGTGCCAGCATGAGAAACAGGAACACTGAAGCTTTCTTT. This codes for CASMRNRNTEAFF. This chain uses TRBV6-1 with TRBJ1-1; D gene uncertain. The CDR3 contains 13 residues. In germline, CDR1 is MNHNS, CDR2 SASEGT. With 7 bases removed from V and 1 base from J, the gap between germline ends came to 10 bases.

This chain connects TRBV7-6 to TRBJ1-1; no reliable D call. V shed 1 base and J shed 1 base, with 7 bases lying between them. Germline V gives CDR1 SGHVS, CDR2 FNYEAQ. This CDR3 is 14 amino acids long. The DNA for the CDR3 is TGTGCCAGCAGCTTAGGGCCGCCGAACACTGAAGCTTTCTTT. Its translation is CASSLGPPNTEAFF.

This clone appeared a single time. This sequence joins TRBV30 and TRBJ2-2, with D maybe TRBD1 (5 bases). The CDR3 contains 13 residues. Germline V gene lookup returns CDR1 GTSNPN and CDR2 SVGIG (reference sequence). The ends were cut back, 2 bases at V and 6 bases at J, with 10 bases in the middle. The CDR3 sequence is CAWSRQLPGELFF. The CDR3 coding sequence is TGTGCCTGGAGTCGACAGCTTCCCGGGGAGCTGTTTTTT.

This chain connects TRBV15 to TRBJ2-7, with a tentative D call TRBD2 (5 bases). Looked up from germline, CDR1 is LNHNV and CDR2 is YYDKDF (reference sequence). Deletions cut 1 base from V and 3 bases from J, with 10 bases between. This CDR3 spans 14 amino acids. CDR3 residues: CATSRGGDHYEQYF. The CDR3 nucleotides are TGTGCCACCAGCAGAGGGGGAGACCACTACGAGCAGTACTTC.

The rearrangement links TRBV28 to TRBJ2-6; D gene ambiguous. The CDR3 is 15 amino acids. Trimming cost V 1 base and J 1 base, with 5 bases left between them. Germline CDR1 is MDHEN and CDR2 is SYDVKM. The CDR3 reads CASSLLQSGANVLTF. The CDR3 DNA sequence: TGTGCCAGCAGTTTATTACAGTCTGGGGCCAACGTCCTGACTTTC.

The gene calls are TRBV14 and TRBJ2-3; 7 bases match TRBD1. V trimming: 5 bases; J trimming: 6 bases; junction bases outside the gene matches: 8. The CDR3 is 14 residues long. Germline CDR1 is SGHDN and CDR2 is FVKESK. The CDR3 DNA sequence: TGTGCCAGCAGCTACAGGGGATGGGATGATACGCAGTATTTT. Translation gives CASSYRGWDDTQYF.

The rearrangement joins TRBV14 to TRBJ2-7; D perhaps matches TRBD1 (5 bases). The length of the CDR3 is 15 residues. The germline V gene has CDR1 SGHDN and CDR2 FVKESK. Trimming took off 0 bases at V and 5 bases at J, with 14 bases between the two ends. The CDR3 DNA reads as TGTGCCAGCAGCCAAGATCCCTTTAGCAGGGACGAGCAGTACTTC. Its protein product is CASSQDPFSRDEQYF.

This chain links TRBV30 with TRBJ1-3, with TRBD1 as a possible D gene (5 bases). The CDR3 consists of 12 residues. Germline V lookup: CDR1 GTSNPN, CDR2 SVGIG (reference sequence). The V and J ends lost 5 bases and 0 bases respectively, with 5 bases between them. CDR3 in amino acids: CAWGHSGNTIYF. CDR3 coding DNA: TGTGCCTGGGGACACTCTGGAAACACCATATATTTT.

The CDR3 loop reads CAWGTSGGYNEQFF. The CDR3 region has the DNA TGTGCCTGGGGTACTAGCGGGGGGTACAATGAGCAGTTCTTC. This chain links TRBV30 with TRBJ2-1, with 12 nucleotides matching TRBD2. This CDR3 is 14 amino acids long. The ends lost 5 bases at V and 4 bases at J; junction bases unmatched: 3. CDR1 GTSNPN and CDR2 SVGIG come from the germline V gene (reference sequence).

The chain employs TRBV28 and TRBJ2-3; no firm D call. The CDR3 extends over 12 amino acids. Germline V lookup: CDR1 MDHEN, CDR2 SYDVKM. The V and J ends lost 4 bases and 7 bases respectively, with 9 bases between them. CDR3 DNA sequence: TGTGCCAGCAGTTCCGCAGACAATACGCAGTATTTT. Its translation: CASSSADNTQYF.

V usage is TRBV18 and J usage is TRBJ2-7; TRBD2 matches 7 bases. The germline gives CDR1 KGHSH, CDR2 LQKENI. The length of the CDR3 is 15 residues. Trimming cost V 3 bases and J 2 bases; bases outside gene matches: 7. CDR3 in DNA: TGTGCCAGCTCACCTACTAGCGACAAGACCTACGAGCAGTACTTC. Protein: CASSPTSDKTYEQYF.

This clone was seen a few times. CDR3 region: CASSQDGRRGEKLFF. As DNA, the CDR3 is TGCGCCAGCAGCCAAGATGGTCGCAGGGGCGAAAAACTGTTTTTT. The chain links TRBV4-3 to TRBJ1-4, with D possibly being TRBD1 (6 bases). The CDR3 totals 15 residues. CDR1 is LGHNA, CDR2 YSLEER, per germline. The V end was cut by 0 bases, the J end by 8 bases, with 13 bases between.

This sequence joins TRBV5-4 and TRBJ1-2, with TRBD1 matching 7 bases. This CDR3 comprises 15 residues. The V gene's germline CDR1 is SGHNT and CDR2 YYREEE (reference sequence). Trimming took 2 bases from V and 2 from J; bases not matched to a gene: 6. The CDR3 DNA sequence: TGTGCCAGCAGCTTTATCGACAGGGAGAACTATGGCTACACCTTC. Protein: CASSFIDRENYGYTF.

The chain uses TRBV5-6 and TRBJ2-3; 9 bases agree with TRBD2. V gave up 0 bases and J gave up 3 bases; unmatched junction bases: 8. This CDR3 is 17 amino acids long. Germline loops: CDR1 SGHDT, CDR2 YYEEEE. The CDR3 region has the DNA TGTGCCAGCAGCTTGGGCGGATTAGCGGGAGTTACAGATACGCAGTATTTT. Its protein product is CASSLGGLAGVTDTQYF.

V is TRBV11-2 and J is TRBJ2-7; TRBD2 is a possible D gene (5 bases). The V and J ends lost 7 bases and 1 base respectively, with 14 bases between them. Germline V gene lookup returns CDR1 SGHAT and CDR2 FQNNGV. The CDR3 sequence is 14 residues long. The CDR3 is CASTRGSGSYEQYF. As DNA, the CDR3 is TGTGCCAGCACCCGAGGGTCCGGGTCCTACGAGCAGTACTTC.

Remarks on this clone: Other DNA sequences from this sample encode an identical CDR3 as well. The CDR3 DNA sequence: TGTGCCAGCAGTGGCGTAGGACTAGCGAGCACAGATACGCAGTATTTT. Amino acid sequence: CASSGVGLASTDTQYF. This chain joins TRBV6-1 and TRBJ2-3; 9 nucleotides align to TRBD2. Trimming took 4 bases from V and 0 from J; bases not matched to a gene: 5. Per the germline V gene, CDR1 is MNHNS and CDR2 is SASEGT. The CDR3 runs 16 residues.